This T cell receptor beta chain was captured by sequencing in a study of blood T cell repertoires in COVID-19. In the original workflow: Researchers report that nucleated cell counts were estimated from reference gene primer amplification. Libraries were prepared by immunoSEQ multiplex PCR; TCRdb keeps only in-frame clonotypes and omits some of them. V, J and clone size are those of that table, while D and trimming were read from the DNA. The profile shows 150,000 to 200,000 clones, just under 85% of them singletons. V lost 0 bases, J lost 1 base, and 8 bases lay in between. This CDR3 spans 15 amino acids. Germline loops: CDR1 SGHNT, CDR2 YYREEE (reference sequence).

The chain carries TRBV5-4 and TRBJ1-3; the D gene is possibly TRBD1 (5 bases). Sequencing was done on a sample of peripheral blood. The sequence was collected from a human donor with acute or convalescent COVID-19. The donor label of this sample is uncertain. CDR3 coding DNA: TGTGCCAGCAGCTTGGGGGGCATTTCTGGAAACACCATATATTTT. This translates into CASSLGGISGNTIYF.